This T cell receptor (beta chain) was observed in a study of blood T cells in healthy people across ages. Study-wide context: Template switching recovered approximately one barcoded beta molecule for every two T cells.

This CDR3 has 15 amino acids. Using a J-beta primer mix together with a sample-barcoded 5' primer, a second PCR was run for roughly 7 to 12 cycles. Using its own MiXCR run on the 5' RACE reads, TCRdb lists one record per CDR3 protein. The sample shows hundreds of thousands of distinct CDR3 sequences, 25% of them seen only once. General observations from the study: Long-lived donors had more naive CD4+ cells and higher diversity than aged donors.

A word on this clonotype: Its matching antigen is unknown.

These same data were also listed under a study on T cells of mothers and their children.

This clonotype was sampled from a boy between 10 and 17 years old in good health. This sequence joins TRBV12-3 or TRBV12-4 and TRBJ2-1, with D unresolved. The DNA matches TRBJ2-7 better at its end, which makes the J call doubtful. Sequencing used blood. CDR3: CASSLYGTVSYEQYF. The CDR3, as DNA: TGTGCCAGCAGTTTATACGGCACAGTCTCCTACGAGCAGTACTTC.